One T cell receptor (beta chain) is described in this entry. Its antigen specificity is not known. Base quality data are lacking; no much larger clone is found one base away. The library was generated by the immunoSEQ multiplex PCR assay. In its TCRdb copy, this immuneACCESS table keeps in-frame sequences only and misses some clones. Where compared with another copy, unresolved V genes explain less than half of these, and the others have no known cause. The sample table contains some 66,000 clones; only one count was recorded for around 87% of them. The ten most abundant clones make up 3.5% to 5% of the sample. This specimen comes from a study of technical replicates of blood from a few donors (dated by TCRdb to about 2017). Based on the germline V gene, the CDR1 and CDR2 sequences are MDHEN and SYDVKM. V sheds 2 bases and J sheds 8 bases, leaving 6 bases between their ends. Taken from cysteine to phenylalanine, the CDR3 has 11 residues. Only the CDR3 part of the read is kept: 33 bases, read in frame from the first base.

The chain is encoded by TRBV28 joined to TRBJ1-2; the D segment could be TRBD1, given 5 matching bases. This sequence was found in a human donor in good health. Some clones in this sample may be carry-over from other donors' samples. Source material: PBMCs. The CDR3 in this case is CASSLGAGYTF. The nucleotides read TGTGCCAGCAGTTTAGGGGCGGGCTACACCTTC.